The 10 T cell receptor beta chains below were found in one sample sequenced in a study of graft-versus-host responses after intestinal transplantation. Processing was applied to graft tissue in order to liberate intraepithelial and lamina propria lymphocytes. Measured with immunoSEQ multiplex PCR; TCRdb has only the in-frame clones, and not every one. In the table there are roughly 8,400 clones, over 65% of which are singletons. The sequencing here drew on ileum tissue, taken approximately 490 days after intestinal transplant. The receptors here all came from a human patient who received an intestinal transplant, so some T cells may come from the graft donor.

The V call is TRBV2, the J call TRBJ2-2; D gene unclear. V gave up 0 bases and J gave up 7 bases, with 9 bases separating them. Per the germline V gene, CDR1 is SNHLY and CDR2 is FYNNEI. There are 14 residues in the CDR3. The CDR3 here is CASSEAPNLGELFF. DNA for the CDR3: TGTGCCAGCAGTGAAGCCCCTAATCTCGGGGAGCTGTTTTTT.

In regard to this clone: Germline is not matched at one junction end, which may reflect a read error. The chain combines TRBV4-1 with TRBJ2-7; 7 positions match TRBD1. This CDR3 is built from 13 residues. The germline gives CDR1 MGHRA, CDR2 YSYEKL. The chain's CDR3 is CASSRDSFREQYF. CDR3 in DNA: TGTGCCAGCAGCCGGGACAGTTTTCGTGAGCAGTACTTC.

J is TRBJ2-1 and V is TRBV7-3, with 11 nucleotides matching TRBD2. Germline loops: CDR1 SGHTA, CDR2 FQGTGA. CDR3 size: 15 residues. Trimming took 4 bases from V and 6 from J; bases not matched to a gene: 5. CDR3: CASSSTSGTLNEQFF. The CDR3, as DNA: TGTGCCAGCAGCTCGACTAGCGGGACACTCAATGAGCAGTTCTTC.

This rearrangement joins TRBV10-3 to TRBJ1-5; TRBD1 matches at 7 bases. CDR1 ENHRY and CDR2 SYGVKD come from the germline V gene. V gave up 2 bases and J gave up 4 bases; unmatched junction bases: 2. CDR3 length: 14 residues. CDR3: CAISETGANQPQHF. CDR3 DNA: TGTGCCATCAGTGAGACAGGGGCAAATCAGCCCCAGCATTTT.

This clone was counted between two and nine times. The chain uses TRBV2 and TRBJ2-2; D may be TRBD1 (6 bases). Trimming took off 2 bases at V and 4 bases at J, with 17 bases between the two ends. This CDR3 comprises 17 residues. CDR1 SNHLY and CDR2 FYNNEI come from the germline V gene. DNA for the CDR3: TGTGCCAGCAGTGAAACGATAACAGGGAAACGCACCGGGGAGCTGTTTTTT. This sequence encodes CASSETITGKRTGELFF.

The gene calls are TRBV4-1 and TRBJ2-5, with D tentatively TRBD2 (5 bases). CDR1 MGHRA and CDR2 YSYEKL come from the germline V gene. V gave up 0 bases and J gave up 3 bases, with 8 bases separating them. CDR3 length: 14 amino acids. The CDR3 nucleotides read TGCGCCAGCAGCCAAGAGGGAGCAGAAGAGACCCAGTACTTC. The encoded protein is CASSQEGAEETQYF.

The chain uses TRBV15 and TRBJ2-3; a weak D match, TRBD1 (7 bases). V was trimmed by 0 bases and J by 5 bases, leaving 18 bases between them. CDR1 LNHNV and CDR2 YYDKDF come from the germline V gene (reference sequence). CDR3 size: 17 residues. DNA of the CDR3: TGTGCCACCAGCAGAGATCTGGGGCAGGGGGGCAAAGATACGCAGTATTTT. This codes for CATSRDLGQGGKDTQYF.

The sample holds a few counts of this clone. The gene calls are TRBV18 and TRBJ2-5; no clear D gene. CDR1 is KGHSH and CDR2 is LQKENI in the germline V gene. The CDR3 is made up of 11 amino acids. V shed 6 bases and J shed 4 bases, with 6 bases lying between them. CDR3 protein: CASSSLETQYF. CDR3 in DNA: TGTGCCAGCTCGTCACTAGAGACCCAGTACTTC.

Only a few counts were recorded for this clone. This rearrangement joins TRBV7-9 to TRBJ2-2; D ambiguous. The germline gives CDR1 SEHNR, CDR2 FQNEAQ (reference sequence). The CDR3 extends over 12 amino acids. V was cut by 5 bases and J by 5 bases, with 6 bases left in between. The CDR3, as DNA: TGTGCCAGCAGCGGCTGGACCGGGGAGCTGTTTTTT. It is translated as CASSGWTGELFF.

This clone is classed as medium-sized (0.01 to 0.1%). V gene TRBV28 combines with J gene TRBJ1-5; 8 bases fit TRBD1. The germline CDR1 and CDR2 sequences are MDHEN and SYDVKM. This CDR3 comprises 16 residues. V lost 4 bases, J lost 5 bases, and 10 bases stayed unmatched. The CDR3 sequence is CASSYRGQASHQPQHF. CDR3 in DNA: TGTGCCAGCAGTTACCGGGGACAGGCCAGCCATCAGCCCCAGCATTTT.